Shown below are 17 T cell receptor beta chains from a single sample sequenced in a study of Graves' ophthalmopathy and Graves' hyperthyroidism. TCR beta CDR3 regions were amplified from RNA transcripts. HTBI primers primed a first-round RT-PCR, and a second-round multiplex PCR followed. TCRdb analysed the multiplex PCR reads with MiXCR anew, one entry per CDR3 protein. The table shows about 620,000 distinct CDR3 sequences, with 22% occurring only once. Sequencing input: peripheral blood. Receptors were obtained from a woman younger than 30 with stable Graves' hyperthyroidism. Some clones in this sample may be carry-over from other donors' samples.

This sequence joins TRBV12-3 or TRBV12-4 and TRBJ2-5; maybe TRBD2 (6 bases). The CDR3 extends over 14 amino acids. Trimming took 7 bases from V and 5 from J, leaving 17 bases between them. The CDR3 spells CASTLTGVGETQYF. The CDR3 nucleotides read TGTGCCAGCACTCTGACGGGAGTCGGTGAGACCCAGTACTTC.

At least ten counts were recorded for this clonotype. The J gene is TRBJ2-6, the V gene TRBV9, with a possible D match to TRBD1 (5 bases). This CDR3 has 17 amino acids. Germline lookup yields CDR1 SGDLS and CDR2 YYNGEE. Trimming took 4 bases from V and 0 from J, leaving 14 bases between them. As DNA, the CDR3 is TGTGCCAGCAGCTTCTATATGACAGCCTCTGGGGCCAACGTCCTGACTTTC. It specifies CASSFYMTASGANVLTF.

This clonotype was detected many times. This chain uses TRBV5-1 with TRBJ2-7; TRBD2 agrees at 10 bases. The CDR3 loop spans 15 amino acids. V was clipped by 0 bases and J by 5 bases; unmatched bases: 5. Germline CDR1 is SGHRS and CDR2 is YFSETQ. CDR3 sequence reads: CASSLVVSGGNEQYF. The CDR3 DNA follows: TGCGCCAGCAGCTTGGTCGTTAGCGGGGGGAACGAGCAGTACTTC.

This clonotype was seen many times. The chain has TRBV9 and TRBJ1-1, with unresolved D. The germline V and J ends were trimmed by 0 bases and 7 bases, with 7 bases remaining between them. The CDR3 extends over 12 amino acids. Germline V lookup: CDR1 SGDLS, CDR2 YYNGEE. The CDR3 region is CASSVVGGEAFF. CDR3 nucleotides: TGTGCCAGCAGCGTAGTGGGAGGTGAAGCTTTCTTT.

The sample holds many counts of this clonotype. The chain carries TRBV12-3 or TRBV12-4 and TRBJ2-2; 8 nucleotides align to TRBD1. The CDR3 has 14 residues. V was clipped by 3 bases and J by 6 bases; unmatched bases: 3. CDR3: CASSFRGLAGELFF. DNA of the CDR3: TGTGCCAGCAGTTTCAGGGGGCTAGCCGGGGAGCTGTTTTTT.

This clonotype was observed at least ten times. J is TRBJ2-7 and V is TRBV5-1; 9 bases are shared with TRBD2. The junction had 10 bases not matched to a gene; V was cut back by 2 bases and J by 1 base. The CDR3 is made up of 17 amino acids. Germline V gene sequence: CDR1 SGHRS, CDR2 YFSETQ. The CDR3 is CASSFGYGSGGSYEQYF. CDR3 sequence (DNA): TGCGCCAGCAGCTTTGGGTACGGTAGCGGGGGTTCCTACGAGCAGTACTTC.

A word on this clonotype: It may be a read error: a sequence one base away is much more abundant. V and J are TRBV30 and TRBJ1-1; no definite D call. Germline CDR1 GTSNPN, CDR2 SVGIG (reference sequence). The CDR3 length is 14 residues. The V end was cut by 4 bases, the J end by 1 base, with 13 bases between. Here the CDR3 DNA reads TGTGCCTGGACTCAGCGACCGCAGAACACTGAAGCTTTCTTT. Its translation: CAWTQRPQNTEAFF.

This clonotype has a handful of counts. The CDR3 DNA reads as TGCAGTGCTAGGTTGACTAGCGGCTACACAGATACGCAGTATTTT. Amino acids: CSARLTSGYTDTQYF. This chain joins TRBV20-1 and TRBJ2-3; 9 nucleotides align to TRBD2. The CDR3 loop spans 15 amino acids. Germline V gives CDR1 DFQATT, CDR2 SNEGSKA (reference sequence). V shed 3 bases and J 2 bases; nucleotides not matched to a gene: 6.

This clonotype was found many times. Relative to the germline gene, one junction end is altered; a read error may explain this. The gene calls are TRBV12-5 and TRBJ1-1, with TRBD1 as a possible D gene (6 bases). The CDR3 has 14 residues. The V gene's germline CDR1 is LGHNT and CDR2 FRNRAP. Here the CDR3 reads CAGGLTGGNTEAFF. The CDR3 DNA reads as TGTGCTGGTGGTTTGACAGGTGGGAACACTGAAGCTTTCTTT.

The chain combines TRBV29-1 with TRBJ1-1; D not certain. This CDR3 is 15 amino acids long. Germline V gene sequence: CDR1 SQVTM, CDR2 ANQGSEA. Trimming took 2 bases from V and 3 from J, leaving 16 bases between them. The CDR3: CSVEPQVTDDTEAFF. The CDR3 DNA sequence: TGCAGCGTTGAACCCCAAGTTACGGACGACACTGAAGCTTTCTTT. The full variable domain, completed using reference TRBV29-1 and TRBJ1-1, is SAVISQKPSRDICQRGTSLTIQCQVDSQVTMMFWYRQQPGQSLTLIATANQGSEATYESGFVIDKFPISRPNLTFSTLTVSNMSPEDSSIYLCSVEPQVTDDTEAFFGQGTRLTVV.

This clonotype appeared many times. A junction end diverges from the germline sequence, so it may reflect a read error. The chain recombines TRBV24-1 with TRBJ2-4; 7 nucleotides line up with TRBD1. The length of the CDR3 is 15 residues. From germline, CDR1 is KGHDR and CDR2 SFDVKD. The CDR3 DNA sequence: TGTGCCACCAGTAGGGGGCTTCTAGCCAAAAACATTAAGTACTTC. It is translated as CATSRGLLAKNIKYF.

The chain uses TRBV30 and TRBJ1-1; the D is unclear. V gave up 0 bases and J gave up 6 bases, with 14 bases separating them. Germline-derived CDR1 and CDR2 are GTSNPN and SVGIG (reference sequence). This CDR3 is built from 14 residues. This CDR3 is CAWSVPGLSAEAFF. The CDR3 nucleotides read TGTGCCTGGAGTGTACCTGGTCTCTCGGCTGAAGCTTTCTTT.

This clonotype was recorded at least ten times. V usage is TRBV6-5 and J usage is TRBJ2-7; TRBD2 matches at 10 bases. CDR1 MNHEY and CDR2 SVGAGI come from the germline V gene. The CDR3 consists of 14 residues. V lost 10 bases and J lost 6; bases outside the gene matches: 12. CDR3 sequence reads: CATVIGVAGGEQYF. The CDR3 region has the DNA TGTGCCACCGTCATCGGGGTAGCGGGAGGCGAGCAGTACTTC.

This clonotype was counted many times. The V gene is TRBV15, the J gene TRBJ1-1; D is perhaps TRBD1 (5 bases). CDR1 LNHNV and CDR2 YYDKDF come from the germline V gene (reference sequence). V was cut by 3 bases and J by 1 base, with 18 bases left in between. The length of the CDR3 is 17 residues. The CDR3 DNA sequence: TGTGCCACCAGCAGGCAACAACCGGGACTCCCGAACACTGAAGCTTTCTTT. Encoded protein: CATSRQQPGLPNTEAFF.

This clonotype was seen ten or more times. The V gene is TRBV7-3, the J gene TRBJ1-1; perhaps TRBD1 as D (5 bases). The length of the CDR3 is 16 residues. From germline, CDR1 is SGHTA and CDR2 FQGTGA. The V end was cut by 1 base, the J end by 3 bases, with 15 bases between. CDR3 amino acids: CASSLNPPGSDTEAFF. The CDR3, as DNA: TGTGCCAGCAGCTTAAACCCCCCAGGGAGTGACACTGAAGCTTTCTTT. Variable domain in full (rest from reference TRBV7-3 and TRBJ1-1): GAGVSQTPSNKVTEKGKYVELRCDPISGHTALYWYRQSLGQGPEFLIYFQGTGAADDSGLPNDRFFAVRPEGSVSTLKIQRTERGDSAVYLCASSLNPPGSDTEAFFGQGTRLTVV.

In this sample, this clonotype turned up many times. The chain links TRBV19 to TRBJ1-1, with D possibly being TRBD1 (6 bases). V was clipped by 2 bases and J by 0 bases, with 13 bases between them. CDR3 length: 16 residues. Germline CDR1 reads LNHDA; CDR2 reads SQIVND (reference sequence). Written as DNA, the CDR3 is TGTGCCAGTAGTATACGAACAGGGTCCATGAACACTGAAGCTTTCTTT. This sequence encodes CASSIRTGSMNTEAFF.

This clonotype was seen many times. The chain employs TRBV6-1 and TRBJ2-6; D is unclear. The CDR3 consists of 12 residues. Trimming took off 10 bases at V and 0 bases at J, with 4 bases between the two ends. CDR1 MNHNS and CDR2 SASEGT come from the germline V gene. CDR3 sequence (DNA): TGTGCCACCAGCTCTGGGGCCAACGTCCTGACTTTC. Amino acid sequence: CATSSGANVLTF.